The 24 T cell receptor beta chains presented below share a single source sample, sequenced in a study of CD4 T cells in relation to SARS-CoV-2 and coronaviruses. The method was immunoSEQ multiplex PCR; TCRdb's version includes in-frame clones alone and lacks a portion of them. This sample has some 70,000 clones, with 80% to 95% found just once. The unexposed donors gave CD4+ T cells in about 2010-2019, prior to COVID-19. Sequences were obtained from naive CD4+ T cells from PBMCs. Indicated subset: naive CD4+ T cells isolated by negative enrichment. These receptors were taken from a human donor in good health.

This chain joins TRBV5-1 and TRBJ2-7; D uncertain. Germline loops: CDR1 SGHRS, CDR2 YFSETQ. The CDR3 is made up of 14 amino acids. With 3 bases removed from V and 0 bases from J, the gap between germline ends came to 10 bases. CDR3 in DNA: TGCGCCAGCAGCTCACGCCCGAGCTCCTACGAGCAGTACTTC. Translated, it gives CASSSRPSSYEQYF.

This rearrangement joins TRBV5-1 to TRBJ1-2, with 9 bases identical to TRBD1. CDR1 and CDR2 (germline): SGHRS, YFSETQ. The CDR3 loop spans 18 amino acids. The junction had 10 bases not matched to a gene; V was cut back by 1 base and J by 0 bases. This chain's CDR3 is CASSLYRLGQGANYGYTF. The CDR3 DNA reads as TGCGCCAGCAGCTTGTACCGTCTGGGACAGGGAGCTAACTATGGCTACACCTTC.

The chain has TRBV7-2 and TRBJ1-1; 8 bases line up with TRBD1. Trimming removed 4 bases from V and 13 bases from J; junction bases left unmatched: 8. CDR1 SGHTA and CDR2 FQGNSA come from the germline V gene. The CDR3 consists of 12 residues. CDR3 residues: CASSYPGGWGFF. The CDR3 nucleotides are TGTGCCAGCAGCTATCCAGGGGGCTGGGGTTTCTTT.

The chain recombines TRBV7-6 with TRBJ2-2, with a possible D match to TRBD2 (5 bases). CDR3 length: 20 residues. Germline CDR1 is SGHVS and CDR2 is FNYEAQ. Trimming removed 5 bases at V and 9 bases at J, with 34 bases between. In DNA form, the CDR3 reads TGTGCCAGCAGCACCTTCCCGGAGGCCAGTCCGGAGGTCTTCTTCAGGGAGCTGTTTTTT. Protein sequence: CASSTFPEASPEVFFRELFF.

The gene calls are TRBV5-1 and TRBJ1-5, with D perhaps matching TRBD1 (5 bases). CDR3 size: 14 residues. Germline V lookup: CDR1 SGHRS, CDR2 YFSETQ. With 1 base removed from V and 6 bases from J, the gap between germline ends came to 11 bases. CDR3 residues: CASSLLGGPQPQHF. CDR3 sequence (DNA): TGCGCCAGCAGCTTGTTGGGGGGTCCTCAGCCCCAGCATTTT.

V is TRBV2 and J is TRBJ1-5; D call uncertain. This CDR3 has 14 amino acids. V was shortened by 0 bases and J by 6 bases, with 9 bases between the two germline ends. Germline V gene lookup returns CDR1 SNHLY and CDR2 FYNNEI. CDR3 nucleotide sequence: TGTGCCAGCAGTGAAGCCCCGACTTCTCAGCCCCAGCATTTT. This gives the protein CASSEAPTSQPQHF.

This sequence joins TRBV20-1 and TRBJ2-7; 10 bases are a match to TRBD2. Unmatched junction bases numbered 8, after V lost 3 bases and J lost 6 bases. CDR1 is DFQATT and CDR2 is SNEGSKA in the germline V gene (reference sequence). The CDR3 is 14 residues long. CDR3 in amino acids: CSASFSGRFGEQYF. CDR3 in DNA: TGCAGTGCTAGTTTTAGCGGGAGGTTTGGCGAGCAGTACTTC.

This clone was seen once. The chain joins TRBV9 to TRBJ1-3; the D is unclear. The CDR3 length is 14 residues. The germline gives CDR1 SGDLS, CDR2 YYNGEE. With 2 bases removed from V and 2 bases from J, the gap between germline ends came to 8 bases. The CDR3 is CASSVGHAGNTIYF. The CDR3 DNA reads TGTGCCAGCAGCGTGGGCCATGCTGGAAACACCATATATTTT.

This chain uses TRBV6-1 with TRBJ2-5; D perhaps matches TRBD2 (7 bases). Deletions cut 2 bases from V and 5 bases from J, with 15 bases between. The CDR3 loop spans 15 amino acids. Germline CDR1 MNHNS, CDR2 SASEGT. CDR3 DNA: TGTGCCAGCAGTGAAACGGGGGGCACAGGCGAGACCCAGTACTTC. Residues: CASSETGGTGETQYF.

The V and J genes are TRBV4-2 and TRBJ2-5; the match to TRBD2 covers 8 bases. Germline assignment: CDR1 LGHNA and CDR2 YNFKEQ. The CDR3 sequence is 14 residues long. V shed 4 bases and J 14 bases; nucleotides not matched to a gene: 15. The CDR3 nucleotides are TGTGCCAGCAGCCCAGAAGGGGCTAGCGGGTTCCCTTACTTC. Amino acids: CASSPEGASGFPYF.

There are a few counts of this clone. This chain links TRBV11-1 with TRBJ1-6; D may be TRBD1 (5 bases). This CDR3 contains 13 residues. Looked up from germline, CDR1 is SGHAT and CDR2 is FQDESV (reference sequence). V was trimmed by 5 bases and J by 7 bases, leaving 9 bases between them. This CDR3 reads CASSQRQNSPLHF. The CDR3 region has the DNA TGTGCCAGCAGCCAGCGACAGAATTCACCCCTCCACTTT.

The chain recombines TRBV5-4 with TRBJ2-2; D is tentatively TRBD1 or TRBD2 (6 bases each). Germline CDR1 is SGHNT and CDR2 is YYREEE (reference sequence). Trimming took off 4 bases at V and 0 bases at J, with 10 bases between the two ends. This CDR3 has 15 amino acids. CDR3 coding DNA: TGTGCCAGCAGCCGGGGGCGGACGAACACCGGGGAGCTGTTTTTT. Translating gives CASSRGRTNTGELFF.

The rearrangement joins TRBV3-1 (or the pseudogene TRBV3-2) to TRBJ2-3; TRBD2 is a possible D gene (5 bases). Germline assignment: CDR1 LGHDT and CDR2 YNNKEL (reference sequence). The CDR3 sequence is 14 residues long. Trimming removed 1 base at V and 6 bases at J, with 11 bases between. This CDR3 is CASSQGTARDTQYF. CDR3 DNA: TGTGCCAGCAGCCAAGGGACTGCACGGGATACGCAGTATTTT.

The chain has TRBV7-2 and TRBJ2-7, with 7 bases that match TRBD2. The CDR3 sequence is 15 residues long. The V gene's germline CDR1 is SGHTA and CDR2 FQGNSA. V dropped 4 bases and J dropped 2; count of bases not matched to a gene: 8. The CDR3 here is CASSSRSAGAYEQYF. CDR3 nucleotides: TGTGCCAGCAGCTCCAGGAGTGCGGGAGCCTACGAGCAGTACTTC.

This chain connects TRBV6-6 to TRBJ2-7; D not resolved. The germline V and J ends were trimmed by 0 bases and 6 bases, with 3 bases remaining between them. The germline V gene has CDR1 MNHNY and CDR2 SVGAGI (reference sequence). The CDR3 totals 11 residues. The CDR3 spells CASSYSSEQYF. The DNA of the CDR3 is TGTGCCAGCAGTTACTCGTCCGAGCAGTACTTC.

V usage is TRBV6-2 or TRBV6-3 and J usage is TRBJ2-4, with 9 bases lining up with TRBD1. Per the germline V gene, CDR1 is MNHEY and CDR2 is SVGEGT. The V segment lost 2 bases and the J segment 1 base; nucleotides outside the gene matches: 3. The CDR3 loop spans 16 amino acids. The CDR3 DNA reads as TGTGCCAGCAGTTACGGGACAGGGTCGGCCAAAAACATTCAGTACTTC. Protein product: CASSYGTGSAKNIQYF.

The chain employs TRBV18 and TRBJ2-2; 11 bases map to TRBD1. In germline, CDR1 is KGHSH, CDR2 LQKENI. The CDR3 is made up of 17 amino acids. Trimming took 3 bases from V and 3 from J; bases not matched to a gene: 6. As DNA, the CDR3 is TGTGCCAGCTCACCGCCTGGACAGGGGGCTTACACCGGGGAGCTGTTTTTT. This translates into CASSPPGQGAYTGELFF.

The chain joins TRBV19 to TRBJ2-5; D possibly corresponds to TRBD1 (7 bases). Germline lookup yields CDR1 LNHDA and CDR2 SQIVND (reference sequence). CDR3 length: 13 amino acids. Trimming cost V 9 bases and J 2 bases, with 13 bases left between them. The CDR3 loop is CASGGDSQETQYF. The CDR3 DNA reads TGTGCCAGCGGCGGGGACAGTCAAGAGACCCAGTACTTC.

This chain joins TRBV19 and TRBJ2-6; TRBD1 matches 7 bases. Germline V lookup: CDR1 LNHDA, CDR2 SQIVND (reference sequence). The ends lost 5 bases at V and 0 bases at J; junction bases unmatched: 7. This CDR3 has 17 residues. CDR3 region: CASSYRGLSSGANVLTF. DNA of the CDR3: TGTGCCAGTAGTTACAGGGGCCTCAGCTCTGGGGCCAACGTCCTGACTTTC. The complete variable domain, with remaining parts taken from reference TRBV19 and TRBJ2-6, reads DGGITQSPKYLFRKEGQNVTLSCEQNLNHDAMYWYRQDPGQGLRLIYYSQIVNDFQKGDIAEGYSVSREKKESFPLTVTSAQKNPTAFYLCASSYRGLSSGANVLTFGAGSRLTVL.

The V and J genes are TRBV6-6 and TRBJ1-1; maybe TRBD1 (5 bases). This CDR3 has 17 amino acids. Germline lookup yields CDR1 MNHNY and CDR2 SVGAGI (reference sequence). V was shortened by 5 bases and J by 0 bases, with 19 bases between the two germline ends. Here the CDR3 reads CASSPGRGGSMNTEAFF. Here the CDR3 DNA reads TGTGCCAGCAGTCCAGGTAGGGGAGGATCCATGAACACTGAAGCTTTCTTT.

The J gene is TRBJ1-2, the V gene TRBV29-1; unclear D gene. CDR3 size: 14 residues. In germline, CDR1 is SQVTM, CDR2 ANQGSEA. V dropped 3 bases and J dropped 8 bases, with 19 bases sitting between them. CDR3 nucleotides: TGCAGCGTTGAGGCCCCCGATAGAGTGCGAGGCTACACCTTC. As protein: CSVEAPDRVRGYTF.

The chain recombines TRBV7-3 with TRBJ2-4; 9 nucleotides line up with TRBD1. The germline gives CDR1 SGHTA, CDR2 FQGTGA. Trimming cost V 2 bases and J 7 bases; bases outside gene matches: 0. CDR3 length: 13 residues. CDR3 sequence: CASSLGTGNIQYF. The DNA of the CDR3 is TGTGCCAGCAGCTTAGGGACAGGGAACATTCAGTACTTC.

The CDR3 nucleotides read TGTGCCAGCAGTGATCAGGGGGCAAGCAATCAGCCCCAGCATTTT. Its translation: CASSDQGASNQPQHF. The chain employs TRBV2 and TRBJ1-5; TRBD1 aligns across 8 bases. The CDR3 is made up of 15 amino acids. The germline V gene has CDR1 SNHLY and CDR2 FYNNEI. V trimming: 3 bases; J trimming: 1 base; junction bases outside the gene matches: 2. Combining the CDR3 with reference TRBV2 and TRBJ1-5 gives the whole variable domain EPEVTQTPSHQVTQMGQEVILRCVPISNHLYFYWYRQILGQKVEFLVSFYNNEISEKSEIFDDQFSVERPDGSNFTLKIRSTKLEDSAMYFCASSDQGASNQPQHFGDGTRLSIL.

The V and J genes are TRBV7-9 and TRBJ2-1; D is ambiguous. V was clipped by 3 bases and J by 2 bases, with 5 bases between them. This CDR3 has 13 residues. Germline values: CDR1 SEHNR, CDR2 FQNEAQ (reference sequence). The CDR3 region is CASSLGTYNEQFF. The CDR3 DNA is TGTGCCAGCAGCTTGGGGACCTACAATGAGCAGTTCTTC.